The 29 T cell receptor beta chains listed next were all sequenced from one sample in a study of cytomegalovirus exposure and HLA in healthy donors. Amplification used 60 Vbeta primers and 13 Jbeta primers. The assay was immunoSEQ multiplex PCR, and TCRdb's table has in-frame clones only and misses some. Its listing shows fewer than 100,000 clones. Sequencing input: PBMCs. These receptors all come from a middle-aged man in good health and CMV-seronegative.

The V call is TRBV19, the J call TRBJ1-2; the D gene is possibly TRBD1 (5 bases). Deletions cut 2 bases from V and 0 bases from J, with 13 bases between. CDR3 size: 16 residues. Germline V CDR1 and CDR2: LNHDA, SQIVND (reference sequence). The CDR3 protein is CASSISQGTSNYGYTF. CDR3 coding DNA: TGTGCCAGTAGTATATCTCAGGGAACCTCTAACTATGGCTACACCTTC.

V is TRBV30 and J is TRBJ1-6; the match to TRBD1 covers 7 bases. The CDR3 has 13 residues. Germline V gene lookup returns CDR1 GTSNPN and CDR2 SVGIG (reference sequence). Losses at the gene ends were 7 bases for V and 5 bases for J; bases not matched to a gene: 5. The DNA of the CDR3 is TGTGCCTCCCCCGGGACAGATAATTCACCCCTCCACTTT. It translates to CASPGTDNSPLHF.

This chain connects TRBV11-2 to TRBJ1-2; the match to TRBD1 covers 7 bases. The CDR3 is 15 amino acids. Germline V gene lookup returns CDR1 SGHAT and CDR2 FQNNGV. The ends lost 3 bases at V and 4 bases at J; junction bases unmatched: 8. CDR3 protein: CASSFPGTAPYGYTF. The CDR3 DNA follows: TGTGCCAGCAGCTTTCCCGGGACAGCCCCCTATGGCTACACCTTC.

The V and J genes are TRBV2 and TRBJ2-1, with 9 bases that match TRBD1. Germline CDR1 is SNHLY and CDR2 is FYNNEI. Trimming took 6 bases from V and 7 from J; bases not matched to a gene: 4. The CDR3 sequence is 13 residues long. Written as DNA, the CDR3 is TGTGCCAGCAGGGGGACAGGGTTAAATGAGCAGTTCTTC. Its protein product is CASRGTGLNEQFF.

The CDR3 loop reads CASSFSDSPYEQYF. The CDR3 nucleotides read TGTGCCAGCAGCTTTTCGGACTCCCCCTACGAGCAGTACTTC. The rearrangement links TRBV11-2 to TRBJ2-7; D is perhaps TRBD2 (5 bases). The germline V gene encodes CDR1 SGHAT and CDR2 FQNNGV. CDR3 length: 14 residues. Trimming pared 3 bases from V and 2 bases from J, leaving 11 bases between.

The CDR3 here is CASTGAGVHEQFF. CDR3 nucleotides: TGTGCCAGCACGGGAGCGGGGGTGCATGAGCAGTTCTTC. This chain joins TRBV6-5 and TRBJ2-1; 8 bases are a match to TRBD2. The V gene's germline CDR1 is MNHEY and CDR2 SVGAGI. Trimming removed 7 bases from V and 8 bases from J; junction bases left unmatched: 7. The CDR3 runs to 13 residues.

The chain recombines TRBV4-1 with TRBJ2-4, with 7 bases aligning to TRBD1. The CDR3 length is 17 residues. V shed 1 base and J 3 bases; nucleotides not matched to a gene: 9. The germline CDR1 and CDR2 sequences are MGHRA and YSYEKL. CDR3 sequence: CASSQGLQGLDKNIQYF. The CDR3, as DNA: TGCGCCAGCAGCCAAGGGTTACAGGGGCTGGACAAAAACATTCAGTACTTC.

CDR3 nucleotides: TGTGCCACCAAGGGCGGGGGGGCAGCAGATACGCAGTATTTT. Encoded protein: CATKGGGAADTQYF. The chain uses TRBV2 and TRBJ2-3; TRBD2 matches 9 bases. This CDR3 is 14 amino acids long. The V and J ends lost 10 bases and 4 bases, in that order; junction bases with no gene match: 9. Germline assignment: CDR1 SNHLY and CDR2 FYNNEI.

This chain connects TRBV7-8 to TRBJ2-7, with a possible D match to TRBD1 (6 bases). The CDR3 covers 15 residues. The ends were cut back, 2 bases at V and 1 base at J, with 12 bases in the middle. Germline V CDR1 and CDR2: SGHVS, FQNEAQ. The CDR3: CASSLLEQGSYEQYF. CDR3 DNA sequence: TGTGCCAGCAGCTTATTGGAACAGGGTTCCTACGAGCAGTACTTC.

This rearrangement joins TRBV11-2 to TRBJ1-6, with D possibly being TRBD1 (5 bases). The V and J ends lost 1 base and 6 bases respectively, with 19 bases between them. The CDR3 consists of 18 residues. Germline V lookup: CDR1 SGHAT, CDR2 FQNNGV. The CDR3 sequence is CASSLVPPVGAGNSPLHF. DNA of the CDR3: TGTGCCAGCAGCTTAGTTCCCCCCGTAGGGGCTGGTAATTCACCCCTCCACTTT. The complete variable domain, with remaining parts taken from reference TRBV11-2 and TRBJ1-6, reads EAGVAQSPRYKIIEKRQSVAFWCNPISGHATLYWYQQILGQGPKLLIQFQNNGVVDDSQLPKDRFSAERLKGVDSTLKIQPAKLEDSAVYLCASSLVPPVGAGNSPLHFGNGTRLTVT.

The J gene is TRBJ2-1, the V gene TRBV19; 7 bases align to TRBD2. The CDR3 sequence is 13 residues long. The ends lost 7 bases at V and 5 bases at J; junction bases unmatched: 5. Germline V gene lookup returns CDR1 LNHDA and CDR2 SQIVND (reference sequence). The CDR3 DNA reads as TGTGCCAGTAACTGGGCGGGGGACAATGAGCAGTTCTTC. Its translation is CASNWAGDNEQFF.

The chain joins TRBV7-9 to TRBJ1-5, with a possible D match to TRBD1 (6 bases). CDR1 SEHNR and CDR2 FQNEAQ come from the germline V gene (reference sequence). V lost 1 base and J lost 3, with 10 bases in between. This CDR3 has 15 amino acids. The CDR3: CASSLGGGPNQPQHF. The CDR3 nucleotides are TGTGCCAGCAGCTTAGGGGGGGGCCCCAATCAGCCCCAGCATTTT.

The V and J genes are TRBV7-9 and TRBJ2-5; 10 bases align to TRBD1. The CDR3 consists of 15 residues. The V segment lost 5 bases and the J segment 5 bases; nucleotides outside the gene matches: 8. Germline lookup yields CDR1 SEHNR and CDR2 FQNEAQ (reference sequence). CDR3 sequence: CASSPDRGKLETQYF. In DNA form, the CDR3 reads TGTGCCAGCAGCCCGGACAGGGGGAAACTGGAGACCCAGTACTTC.

The chain uses TRBV18 and TRBJ1-1; TRBD1 matches 7 bases. The CDR3 contains 15 residues. The V and J ends lost 4 bases and 0 bases, in that order; junction bases with no gene match: 5. The germline CDR1 and CDR2 sequences are KGHSH and LQKENI. DNA of the CDR3: TGTGCCAGCTCACTGGACAGGACCATGAACACTGAAGCTTTCTTT. This encodes CASSLDRTMNTEAFF. The full variable domain, completed using reference TRBV18 and TRBJ1-1, is NAGVMQNPRHLVRRRGQEARLRCSPMKGHSHVYWYRQLPEEGLKFMVYLQKENIIDESGMPKERFSAEFPKEGPSILRIQQVVRGDSAAYFCASSLDRTMNTEAFFGQGTRLTVV.

This chain links TRBV6-1 with TRBJ2-2, with D uncertain. With 5 bases removed from V and 0 bases from J, the gap between germline ends came to 7 bases. The CDR3 has 14 residues. The germline V gene encodes CDR1 MNHNS and CDR2 SASEGT. CDR3 DNA sequence: TGTGCCAGCAGTACAGTGACGAACACCGGGGAGCTGTTTTTT. Its protein is CASSTVTNTGELFF.

The V call is TRBV6-1, the J call TRBJ1-2, with TRBD1 matching over 7 bases. From germline, CDR1 is MNHNS and CDR2 SASEGT. J was trimmed by 2 bases and V by 6 bases; bases with no gene match: 6. The CDR3 has 14 residues. The CDR3 DNA is TGTGCCAGCAGAATGGGGGGACAGAACTATGGCTACACCTTC. Translation gives CASRMGGQNYGYTF.

CDR3 DNA: TGTGCCAGCAGTCAAGACAGGGGGCGTAGAGAAAAACTGTTTTTT. Encoded protein: CASSQDRGRREKLFF. The chain couples TRBV6-5 to TRBJ1-4; 10 bases line up with TRBD1. J was trimmed by 8 bases and V by 5 bases; bases with no gene match: 8. Germline V gene sequence: CDR1 MNHEY, CDR2 SVGAGI. There are 15 residues in the CDR3.

The chain employs TRBV29-1 and TRBJ2-1, with 16 bases fitting TRBD2. This CDR3 region has 17 residues. V gave up 7 bases and J gave up 1 base; unmatched junction bases: 7. The germline V gene encodes CDR1 SQVTM and CDR2 ANQGSEA. CDR3 sequence (DNA): TGCAGCGCTACCGGGACTAGCGGGGGGGGGTCCTACAATGAGCAGTTCTTC. This gives the protein CSATGTSGGGSYNEQFF.

The genes are TRBV7-6 and TRBJ1-2, with D possibly being TRBD1 (5 bases). In germline, CDR1 is SGHVS, CDR2 FNYEAQ. The CDR3 has 16 amino acids. V was trimmed by 2 bases and J by 7 bases, leaving 20 bases between them. The CDR3 region is CASSLSGSIQQGGYTF. The CDR3 nucleotides are TGTGCCAGCAGCTTAAGCGGGTCAATACAGCAGGGTGGCTACACCTTC.

This chain joins TRBV5-1 and TRBJ1-1; TRBD1 might be the D (6 bases). The CDR3 is made up of 12 amino acids. Between the trimmed V and J ends, which lost 6 bases and 6 bases, there was a span of 12 bases. Germline values: CDR1 SGHRS, CDR2 YFSETQ. In nucleotides, the CDR3 is TGCGCCAGCAAGGGGGTGGGTTCTGAAGCTTTCTTT. This translates into CASKGVGSEAFF.

V usage is TRBV5-6 and J usage is TRBJ2-5, with TRBD1 as a possible D gene (6 bases). This CDR3 region has 17 residues. CDR1 SGHDT and CDR2 YYEEEE come from the germline V gene. V lost 0 bases and J lost 2, with 17 bases in between. Written as DNA, the CDR3 is TGTGCCAGCAGCTTGGATCCCGGGGACACTTTACAAGAGACCCAGTACTTC. Translating gives CASSLDPGDTLQETQYF. The whole variable domain, filled in from reference TRBV5-6 and TRBJ2-5, reads DAGVTQSPTHLIKTRGQQVTLRCSPKSGHDTVSWYQQALGQGPQFIFQYYEEEERQRGNFPDRFSGHQFPNYSSELNVNALLLGDSALYLCASSLDPGDTLQETQYFGPGTRLLVL.

The chain uses TRBV6-1 and TRBJ1-3; the D is unclear. The CDR3 spans 14 residues. The V and J ends lost 2 bases and 0 bases respectively, with 5 bases between them. CDR1 and CDR2 (germline): MNHNS, SASEGT. The CDR3 sequence is CASSESGSGNTIYF. The CDR3 DNA follows: TGTGCCAGCAGTGAATCGGGCTCTGGAAACACCATATATTTT.

The J gene is TRBJ2-7, the V gene TRBV6-1; 10 bases map to TRBD2. Germline V lookup: CDR1 MNHNS, CDR2 SASEGT. There are 18 residues in the CDR3. Trimming cost V 2 bases and J 1 base; bases outside gene matches: 11. The CDR3 DNA sequence: TGTGCCAGCAGTGAATTGGGGAGCGGGGGGGGCTTATCCTACGAGCAGTACTTC. Amino acid sequence: CASSELGSGGGLSYEQYF.

The rearrangement joins TRBV6-5 to TRBJ1-6; 7 bases line up with TRBD1. J gave up 10 bases and V 6 bases, and 6 bases lay outside the gene matches. Germline CDR1 and CDR2: MNHEY and SVGAGI. The CDR3 runs 13 residues. The CDR3 nucleotides are TGTGCCAGCAGAAAACAGGGGAACTCACCCCTCCACTTT. Protein sequence: CASRKQGNSPLHF.

The chain joins TRBV7-2 to TRBJ2-7, with 10 bases that match TRBD1. The germline V gene has CDR1 SGHTA and CDR2 FQGNSA. Trimming at V came to 6 bases and at J to 6 bases, leaving 11 bases not matched to a gene. The CDR3 is 15 amino acids. CDR3 loop: CASRRPGTGVGEQYF. In DNA, the CDR3 is TGTGCCAGCAGGCGCCCCGGGACAGGGGTGGGCGAGCAGTACTTC.

V gene TRBV30 combines with J gene TRBJ2-1; D possibly corresponds to TRBD2 (7 bases). The CDR3 length is 15 residues. Germline lookup yields CDR1 GTSNPN and CDR2 SVGIG (reference sequence). The V end lost 8 bases, the J end lost 2 bases, and 19 bases lay between the germline ends. CDR3 residues: CAGGGPKVAYNEQFF. The CDR3 DNA is TGTGCCGGGGGGGGCCCCAAGGTCGCCTACAATGAGCAGTTCTTC.

The J gene is TRBJ2-7, the V gene TRBV27, with D possibly matching TRBD2 (5 bases). Germline CDR1 is MNHEY and CDR2 is SMNVEV (reference sequence). V was shortened by 2 bases and J by 3 bases, with 11 bases between the two germline ends. This CDR3 has 14 residues. The CDR3 DNA follows: TGTGCCAGCAGTTTAGATCGAGGGCTCTACGAGCAGTACTTC. This codes for CASSLDRGLYEQYF.

The J gene is TRBJ2-5, the V gene TRBV7-3; D possibly corresponds to TRBD1 (6 bases). With 2 bases removed from V and 5 bases from J, the gap between germline ends came to 9 bases. CDR3 length: 13 amino acids. Germline V gene data show CDR1 as SGHTA and CDR2 as FQGTGA. The DNA of the CDR3 is TGTGCCAGCAGCTTAGGAACAGGGGAGACCCAGTACTTC. This codes for CASSLGTGETQYF.

The chain combines TRBV30 with TRBJ1-3, with 9 positions matching TRBD1. This CDR3 comprises 15 residues. Trimming cost V 7 bases and J 2 bases; bases outside gene matches: 9. Germline CDR1 GTSNPN, CDR2 SVGIG (reference sequence). The CDR3 region is CASTGTGTAGNTIYF. In DNA, the CDR3 is TGTGCCTCAACCGGGACAGGGACGGCTGGAAACACCATATATTTT.